This T cell receptor beta chain was observed in a study of cytomegalovirus exposure and HLA in healthy donors. Concerning this clone itself: The antigen remains unidentified.

The PCR was carried out with 60 Vbeta primers and 13 Jbeta primers. Sequencing was performed with immunoSEQ multiplex PCR; in TCRdb, only in-frame clones are kept and a portion is missing. The sample records almost 200,000 clones, around 76% being singletons. V lost 0 bases, J lost 5 bases, and 11 bases lay in between. CDR1 and CDR2 (germline): SGHRS, YFSETQ. CDR3 length: 14 amino acids. Study-level points and caveats: Equally common other TCR beta chains were less clonally expanded than HLA-associated ones, a later analysis found. Near-uniform donor sequencing depth was presumed by presence/absence analyses.

The material sequenced was PBMCs. The rearrangement links TRBV5-1 to TRBJ2-5, with a tentative D call TRBD2 (7 bases). The origin of this receptor is a young man in good health and CMV-seronegative. As DNA, the CDR3 is TGCGCCAGCAGCTTGGTCGGCGGGGGCGAGACCCAGTACTTC. Its protein is CASSLVGGGETQYF.